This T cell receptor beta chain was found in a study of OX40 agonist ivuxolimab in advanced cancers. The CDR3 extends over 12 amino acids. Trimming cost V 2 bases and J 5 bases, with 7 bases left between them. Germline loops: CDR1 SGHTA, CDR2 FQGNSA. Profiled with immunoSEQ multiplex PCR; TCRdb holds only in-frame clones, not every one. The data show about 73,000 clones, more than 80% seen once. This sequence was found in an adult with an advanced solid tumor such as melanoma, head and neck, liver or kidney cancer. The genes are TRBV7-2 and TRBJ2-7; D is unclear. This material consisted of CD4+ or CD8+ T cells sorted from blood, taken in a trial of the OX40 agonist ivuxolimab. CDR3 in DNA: TGTGCCAGCAGCTTAAATGGGGACGAGCAGTACTTC. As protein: CASSLNGDEQYF.